This T cell receptor (beta chain) was sequenced during a study of blood T cell repertoires in COVID-19. Background on the study: PBMCs, B-cell-depleted T cells, or T cells were the source of the cDNA or gDNA that made up the material.

TCRdb's table, derived via immunoSEQ multiplex PCR, lists solely in-frame clones and lacks some. The sample lists about 120,000 clones, approximately 92% occurring once. Trimming shortened V by 4 bases and J by 7 bases, and 19 bases separated the two germline ends. CDR3 length equals 15 residues. Germline CDR1 is MGHDK and CDR2 is SYGVNS. Sequencing was performed on peripheral blood. This TCR derives from a man between 70 and 80 years old with active or convalescent COVID-19. This rearrangement joins TRBV25-1 to TRBJ1-2; D ambiguous. The CDR3 coding sequence is TGTGCCAGCAGTGTCACCCCCGGGGAAACTGGTGGCTACACCTTC. Translating gives CASSVTPGETGGYTF.